These 6 T cell receptor beta chains were all obtained from the same sample, sequenced in a study of blood T cell repertoires in COVID-19 (dated by TCRdb to the early 2020s). Library prep was done by the immunoSEQ multiplex PCR assay. Held by TCRdb, this immuneACCESS table contains in-frame sequences only and omits some clones. Under half of the omission traces to an unresolved V gene where checked; the cause of the rest is unknown. The sample yields just under 80,000 clones; 75% to 90% were counted once. The top ten clonotypes cover over 9.5% of the sample. The sequenced sample consisted of peripheral blood. The receptors derive from a human donor in a cohort sampled during active COVID-19.

This chain connects TRBV19 to TRBJ2-5; 7 nucleotides align to TRBD1. Germline values: CDR1 LNHDA, CDR2 SQIVND (reference sequence). The CDR3 is 13 amino acids. Trimming removed 5 bases from V and 6 bases from J; junction bases left unmatched: 6. The CDR3 DNA is TGTGCCAGTAGTCTAAACAGGGGTCAGACCCAGTACTTC. Its translation: CASSLNRGQTQYF.

The rearrangement uses TRBV5-1 and TRBJ2-7; 8 bases line up with TRBD1. Germline loops: CDR1 SGHRS, CDR2 YFSETQ. V gave up 3 bases and J gave up 4 bases; unmatched junction bases: 12. The CDR3 extends over 16 amino acids. For the CDR3, the DNA is TGCGCCAGCAGCTACCCGCCAGGGGGCGCGACATACGAGCAGTACTTC. Translated: CASSYPPGGATYEQYF.

V gene TRBV19 combines with J gene TRBJ2-5, with D maybe TRBD1 (7 bases). Trimming pared 4 bases from V and 0 bases from J, leaving 15 bases between. Germline loops: CDR1 LNHDA, CDR2 SQIVND (reference sequence). The CDR3 is made up of 16 amino acids. DNA of the CDR3: TGTGCCAGTAGTACGCAGGGGGGAGAGTACCAAGAGACCCAGTACTTC. This codes for CASSTQGGEYQETQYF. The variable domain in full, completed from reference TRBV19 and TRBJ2-5, reads DGGITQSPKYLFRKEGQNVTLSCEQNLNHDAMYWYRQDPGQGLRLIYYSQIVNDFQKGDIAEGYSVSREKKESFPLTVTSAQKNPTAFYLCASSTQGGEYQETQYFGPGTRLLVL.

Here the CDR3 reads CASGKGGSAYNEQFF. The CDR3 DNA follows: TGTGCCAGCGGTAAGGGGGGGTCTGCCTACAATGAGCAGTTCTTC. The V and J genes are TRBV3-1 (or the pseudogene TRBV3-2) and TRBJ2-1; tentative D call: TRBD2 (7 bases). The CDR3 totals 15 residues. Germline lookup yields CDR1 LGHDT and CDR2 YNNKEL (reference sequence). V dropped 8 bases and J dropped 2 bases, with 16 bases sitting between them.

The chain employs TRBV7-9 and TRBJ2-3, with D uncertain. Trimming took off 5 bases at V and 2 bases at J, with 8 bases between the two ends. Per the germline V gene, CDR1 is SEHNR and CDR2 is FQNEAQ (reference sequence). CDR3 size: 13 residues. CDR3 loop: CASSDLATDTQYF. In DNA form, the CDR3 reads TGTGCCAGCAGCGATTTAGCCACAGATACGCAGTATTTT.

J is TRBJ2-7 and V is TRBV3-1 (or the pseudogene TRBV3-2); 9 nucleotides agree with TRBD1. V was pared by 1 base and J by 3 bases, with 4 bases of the junction left unmatched. The CDR3 has 15 residues. The germline V gene encodes CDR1 LGHDT and CDR2 YNNKEL (reference sequence). In DNA form, the CDR3 reads TGTGCCAGCAGCCAAGGTGACAGGGGGATCTACGAGCAGTACTTC. Protein: CASSQGDRGIYEQYF.